This T cell receptor beta chain was captured by sequencing in a study of T cell repertoires in cytomegalovirus infection. As for the study in general: CMV epitopes that were recently identified and HLA-C-restricted were used alongside well-studied HLA-B-restricted ones. Broader study findings: CMV-specific TCR beta clonotypes restricted by HLA-C were the ones dominating the ex vivo response.

In regard to this clonotype: The antigen remains unidentified.

Trimming took 3 bases from V and 6 from J; bases not matched to a gene: 3. Germline V CDR1 and CDR2: MNHEY, SMNVEV (reference sequence). The CDR3 length is 14 residues. TCRdb ran MiXCR on the reads and lists one entry per CDR3 protein. The sample has fewer than 950,000 distinct CDR3 sequences; 30% to 35% are singletons. The sequences come from cultured CD8+ T cells from PBMCs, collected from culture after CMV antigen stimulation. This sequence was found in a human donor in good health (CMV status not recorded). Some clones in this sample may be carry-over from other donors' samples. The V and J genes are TRBV27 and TRBJ2-2; 8 bases align to TRBD2. As DNA, the CDR3 is TGTGCCAGCAGTTTGCGGGGGGAGTCCGGGGAGCTGTTTTTT. This gives the protein CASSLRGESGELFF.